This T cell receptor beta chain was captured by sequencing in a study of T-cell reconstitution after alpha-beta-depleted transplantation in children. Whole-study findings and limits: Reports say that about two months after transplant, the alpha-beta T cells came out of several hundred graft clones that had expanded. Surviving recipient T cells and intrathymic progenitors accounted for some patients' high TCRbeta diversity at day 60.

Unique molecular identifiers featured in how the TCRbeta library was prepared. MiXCR, applied by TCRdb to the PCR reads, yields one record per CDR3 protein. The table has around 200,000 distinct CDR3 sequences, approximately 19% seen once. Germline CDR1 is DFQATT and CDR2 is SNEGSKA (reference sequence). The CDR3 is 11 amino acids. The V end was cut by 6 bases, the J end by 5 bases, with 11 bases between. This clonotype was seen only a few times. What it recognizes is unknown. The TCR was taken from a male patient aged 2 to 9 who had a stem cell transplant for acute lymphoblastic leukemia, so the T cells may come from the graft donor. This chain connects TRBV20-1 to TRBJ2-7, with D possibly matching TRBD1 (6 bases). Sample: PBMCs, mostly from graft donor cells, taken 360 days after TCRalphabeta/CD19-depleted stem cell transplant. For the CDR3, the DNA is TGCAGTGCCACCTCAGGGGACGAGCAGTACTTC. Translation: CSATSGDEQYF.